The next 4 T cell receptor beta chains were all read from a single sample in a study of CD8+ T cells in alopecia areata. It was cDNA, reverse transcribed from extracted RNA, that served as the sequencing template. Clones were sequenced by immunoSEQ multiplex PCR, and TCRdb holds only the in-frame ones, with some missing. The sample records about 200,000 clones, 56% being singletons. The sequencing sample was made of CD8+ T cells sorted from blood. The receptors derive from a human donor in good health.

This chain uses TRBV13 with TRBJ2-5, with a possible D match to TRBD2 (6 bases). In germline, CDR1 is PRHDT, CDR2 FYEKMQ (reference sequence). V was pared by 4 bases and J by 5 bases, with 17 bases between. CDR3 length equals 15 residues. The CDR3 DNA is TGTGCCAGCAGCTCGCGGGGAGGTTCGGGGGAGACCCAGTACTTC. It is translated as CASSSRGGSGETQYF.

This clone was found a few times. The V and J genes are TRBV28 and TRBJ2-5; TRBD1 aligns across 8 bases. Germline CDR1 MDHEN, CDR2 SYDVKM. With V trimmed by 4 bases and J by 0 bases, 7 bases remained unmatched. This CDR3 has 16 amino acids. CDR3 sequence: CASSYRGTGDQETQYF. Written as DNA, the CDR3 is TGTGCCAGCAGTTACCGAGGGACAGGCGACCAAGAGACCCAGTACTTC.

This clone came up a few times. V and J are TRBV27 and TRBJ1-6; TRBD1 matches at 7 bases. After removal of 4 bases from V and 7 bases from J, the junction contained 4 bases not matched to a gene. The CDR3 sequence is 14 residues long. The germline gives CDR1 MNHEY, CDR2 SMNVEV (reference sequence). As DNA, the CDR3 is TGTGCCAGCAGTTGGACAGGTTCGAATTCACCCCTCCACTTT. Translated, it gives CASSWTGSNSPLHF.

The CDR3 nucleotides read TGTGCCAGCAGCCGCGGGGAGGGGGCAGGCGCTTTCTTT. As protein: CASSRGEGAGAFF. The chain has TRBV6-5 and TRBJ1-1, with TRBD1 identical over 7 bases. In germline, CDR1 is MNHEY, CDR2 SVGAGI. After removal of 6 bases from V and 11 bases from J, the junction contained 12 bases not matched to a gene. This CDR3 has 13 amino acids.